This paragraph covers one T cell receptor (beta chain) sequence. What it binds is not known. The source of the sample is a study of PD-1 blockade in classical Hodgkin lymphoma. Study-wide context: Patients got intravenous nivolumab 3 mg/kg every 2 weeks. Study-level points and caveats: Complete responders matched newly diagnosed patients in baseline diversity.

Each and every patient relapsed after autologous stem cell transplantation, and patients got differing brentuximab vedotin exposure. TCRdb keeps only in-frame clones here, not all; method: immunoSEQ multiplex PCR. The sample shows 46,000 or so clones, 80% of them seen only once. The sequence was obtained from a human donor with classical Hodgkin lymphoma. The starting material was peripheral blood mononuclear cells (PBMCs), obtained before the second cycle of nivolumab.

CDR3 protein: CASSYGRLQEKLFF. As DNA, the CDR3 is TGTGCCAGCAGCTACGGGAGGCTCCAGGAAAAACTGTTTTTT. The J gene is TRBJ1-4, the V gene TRBV5-5; D remains ambiguous. Trimming removed 3 bases from V and 8 bases from J, with 14 bases in between. Germline CDR1 SGHKS, CDR2 YYEKEE (reference sequence). The CDR3 consists of 14 residues.